The present T cell receptor (beta chain) was sequenced within a study of T cells in Graves' hyperthyroidism and ophthalmopathy. Germline CDR1 reads SGHNT; CDR2 reads YENEEA. V shed 3 bases and J 9 bases; nucleotides not matched to a gene: 9. This CDR3 comprises 16 residues. TCR beta CDR3 region amplification was performed from RNA transcripts. RT-PCR in the first round (using the HTBI primer set) targeted the TCR CDR3. One entry per CDR3 protein results from TCRdb running MiXCR on the multiplex PCR reads. The sample includes about 400,000 distinct CDR3 sequences, about 14% seen only once; the top ten take about 13%. In the ophthalmopathy cohort, Clinical Activity Score was at least 3, NOSPECS grade at least 4, and duration under 3 months.

The gene calls are TRBV11-3 and TRBJ2-1; TRBD1 aligns across 12 bases. This clonotype originated in a man aged 18 to 29 with Graves' ophthalmopathy. Material: blood. The CDR3 coding sequence is TGTGCCAGCAGCTTTTCCGGGACAGGGGGCCATGGTGAGCAGTTCTTC. Its protein product is CASSFSGTGGHGEQFF.